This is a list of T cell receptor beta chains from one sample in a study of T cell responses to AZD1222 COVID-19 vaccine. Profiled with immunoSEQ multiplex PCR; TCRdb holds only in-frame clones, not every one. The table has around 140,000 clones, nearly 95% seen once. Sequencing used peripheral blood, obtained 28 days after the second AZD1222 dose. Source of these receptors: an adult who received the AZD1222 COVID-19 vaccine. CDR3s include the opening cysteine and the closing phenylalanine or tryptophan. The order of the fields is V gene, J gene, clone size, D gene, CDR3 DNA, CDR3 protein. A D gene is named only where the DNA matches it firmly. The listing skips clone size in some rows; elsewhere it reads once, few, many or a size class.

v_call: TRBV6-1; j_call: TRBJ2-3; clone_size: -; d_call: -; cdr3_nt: TGTGCCAGCAGTCCGGGACCTTTCACAGATACGCAGTATTTT; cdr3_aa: CASSPGPFTDTQYF
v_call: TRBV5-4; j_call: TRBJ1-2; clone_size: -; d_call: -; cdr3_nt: TGTGCCAGCAGCTTGGAAACAAATTATGGCTACACCTTC; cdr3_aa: CASSLETNYGYTF
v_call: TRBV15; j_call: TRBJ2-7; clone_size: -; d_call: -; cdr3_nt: TGTGCCACCAGCAGAGATTCCCAGGCCCCCCGGGGCTTC; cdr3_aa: CATSRDSQAPRGF
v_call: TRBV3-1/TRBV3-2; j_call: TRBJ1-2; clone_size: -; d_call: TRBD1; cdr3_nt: TGTGCCAGCAGCCAAGTTACGGGACAGGGGGGCTACACCTTC; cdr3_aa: CASSQVTGQGGYTF
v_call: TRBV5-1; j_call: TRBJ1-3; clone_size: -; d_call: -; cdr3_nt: TGCGCCAGCAGCCCAGGGGAGGCCTCTGGAAACACCATATATTTT; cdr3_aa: CASSPGEASGNTIYF
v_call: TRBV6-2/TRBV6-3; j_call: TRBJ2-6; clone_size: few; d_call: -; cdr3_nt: TGTGCCAGCAGTCCGACAACTGGGGCCAACGTCCTGACTTTC; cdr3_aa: CASSPTTGANVLTF
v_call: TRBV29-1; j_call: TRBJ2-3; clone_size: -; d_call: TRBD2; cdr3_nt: TGCAGCGTTAGGAACCCGGGACTAGCGGCCACAGATACGCAGTATTTT; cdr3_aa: CSVRNPGLAATDTQYF
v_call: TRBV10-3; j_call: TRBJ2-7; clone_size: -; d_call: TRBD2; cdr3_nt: TGTGCCACCAACGCCCCGGGACTAGCGGGGGAGCAGTACTTC; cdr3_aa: CATNAPGLAGEQYF
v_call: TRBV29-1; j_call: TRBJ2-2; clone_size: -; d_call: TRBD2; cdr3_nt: TGCAGCGCCGGAGGGCTAGCGGGAGGCACCGGGGAGCTGTTTTTT; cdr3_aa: CSAGGLAGGTGELFF
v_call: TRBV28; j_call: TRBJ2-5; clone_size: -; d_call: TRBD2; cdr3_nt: TGTGCCAGCAGGGGAGGGACTAGCGAGGGGGGAGAGACCCAGTACTTC; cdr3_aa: CASRGGTSEGGETQYF
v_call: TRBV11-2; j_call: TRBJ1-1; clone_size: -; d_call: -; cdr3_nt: TGTGCCAGCAGCTTAGCAGGGGCCGCGACTGAAGCTTTCTTT; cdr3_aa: CASSLAGAATEAFF
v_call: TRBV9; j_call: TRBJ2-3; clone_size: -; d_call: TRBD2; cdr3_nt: TGTGCCAGCAGCGTAGGGACTAGCGGGAGAGTCACAGATACGCAGTATTTT; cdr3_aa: CASSVGTSGRVTDTQYF
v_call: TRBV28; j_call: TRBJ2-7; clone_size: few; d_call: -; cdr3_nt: TGTGCCAGCAGTAGCCGGCGGGGCTACGAGCAGTACTTC; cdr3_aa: CASSSRRGYEQYF
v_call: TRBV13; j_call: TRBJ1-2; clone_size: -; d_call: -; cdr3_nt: TGTGCCAGCAGCTTTCGGGGGTATGGCTACACCTTC; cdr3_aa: CASSFRGYGYTF
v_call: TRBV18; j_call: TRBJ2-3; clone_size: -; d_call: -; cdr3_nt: TGTGCCAGCTCACCAATTGAAACGGGACCTAGCACAGATACGCAGTACTTT; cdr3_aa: CASSPIETGPSTDTQYF
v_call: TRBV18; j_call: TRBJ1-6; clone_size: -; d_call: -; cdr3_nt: TGTGCCAGCTCACCCCAAACGACCGATAATTCACCCCTCCACTTT; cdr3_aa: CASSPQTTDNSPLHF
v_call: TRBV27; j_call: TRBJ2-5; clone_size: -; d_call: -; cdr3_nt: TGTGCCAGCAGACCGACGGGCCAAGAGACCCAGTACTTC; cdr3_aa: CASRPTGQETQYF
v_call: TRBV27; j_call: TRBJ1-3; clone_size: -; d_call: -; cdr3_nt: TGTGCCAGCAGCCGCGGGGGCTCTGGAAACACCATATATTTT; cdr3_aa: CASSRGGSGNTIYF
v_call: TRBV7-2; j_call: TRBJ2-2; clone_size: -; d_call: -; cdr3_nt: TGTGCCAGCAGCCCCCGGGTTGGACCTGTGAACACCGGGGAGCTGTTTTTT; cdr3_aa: CASSPRVGPVNTGELFF
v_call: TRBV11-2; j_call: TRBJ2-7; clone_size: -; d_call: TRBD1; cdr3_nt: TGTGCCAGCAGCTCGATGTCGACAGGGGGATCCTACGAGCAGTACTTC; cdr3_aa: CASSSMSTGGSYEQYF
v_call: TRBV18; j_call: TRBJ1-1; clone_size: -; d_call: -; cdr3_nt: TGTGCCAGCTCAATTGGGACCCCGGATGGCGCTTTCTTT; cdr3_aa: CASSIGTPDGAFF
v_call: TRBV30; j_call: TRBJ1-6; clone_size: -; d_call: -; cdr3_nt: TGTGCCTGTCAGGGGTCCTATAATTCACCCCTCCACTTT; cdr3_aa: CACQGSYNSPLHF
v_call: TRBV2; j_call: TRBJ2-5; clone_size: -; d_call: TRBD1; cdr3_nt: TGTGCCAGCAGCTTTACAGGGGGTAGAGAGACCCAGTACTTC; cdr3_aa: CASSFTGGRETQYF
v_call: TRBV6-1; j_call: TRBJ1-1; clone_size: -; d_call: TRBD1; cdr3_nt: TGTGCCAGCAGTGGCCGGGACAGGGTAAAGGGGGACACTGAAGCTTTCTTT; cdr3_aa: CASSGRDRVKGDTEAFF
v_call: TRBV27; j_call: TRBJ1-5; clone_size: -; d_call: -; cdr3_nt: TGTGCCAGCAAGCAGGGGAATAGCAATCAGCCCCAGCATTTT; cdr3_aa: CASKQGNSNQPQHF
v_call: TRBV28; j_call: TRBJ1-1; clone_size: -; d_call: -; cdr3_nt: TGTGCCAGCAGTCCCCGGGGGGTGGGGAGCACTGAAGCTTTCTTT; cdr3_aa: CASSPRGVGSTEAFF
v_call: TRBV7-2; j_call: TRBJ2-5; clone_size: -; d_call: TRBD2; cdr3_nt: TGTGCCAGCAGCCAGGGACTAGCGGGAGAGACCCAGTACTTC; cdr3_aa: CASSQGLAGETQYF
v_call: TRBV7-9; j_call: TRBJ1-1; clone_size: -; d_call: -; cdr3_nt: TGTGCCAGCAGCTTATTTGACAGTTTCAACACTGAAGCTTTCTTT; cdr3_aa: CASSLFDSFNTEAFF
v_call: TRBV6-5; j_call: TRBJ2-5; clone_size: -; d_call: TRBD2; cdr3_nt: TGTGCCAGCAGACGACTAGCGGGTGCCGGAGAGACCCAGTACTTC; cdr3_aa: CASRRLAGAGETQYF
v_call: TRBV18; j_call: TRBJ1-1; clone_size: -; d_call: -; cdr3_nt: TGTGCCAGCTCACCCCTCACGGGGTCGAACACTGAAGCTTTCTTT; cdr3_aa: CASSPLTGSNTEAFF
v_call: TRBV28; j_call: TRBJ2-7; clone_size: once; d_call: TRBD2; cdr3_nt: TGTGCCAGCAGTTCGGGACTAGCATTCTACGAGCAGTACTTC; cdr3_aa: CASSSGLAFYEQYF
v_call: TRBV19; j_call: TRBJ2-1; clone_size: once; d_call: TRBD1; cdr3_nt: TGTGCCAGTAGTGCCCTGGGGACAGTAGATAATGAGCAGTTCTTC; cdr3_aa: CASSALGTVDNEQFF
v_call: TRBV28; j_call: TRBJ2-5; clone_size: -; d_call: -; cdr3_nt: TGTGCCAGCAGTTTAGGAGGGCCTCAAGAGACCCAGTACTTC; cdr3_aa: CASSLGGPQETQYF
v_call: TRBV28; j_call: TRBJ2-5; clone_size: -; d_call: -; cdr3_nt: TGTGCCAGCAGGACCTACAGGAAAGAGACCCAGTACTTC; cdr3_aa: CASRTYRKETQYF
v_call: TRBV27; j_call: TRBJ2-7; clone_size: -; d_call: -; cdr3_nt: TGTGCCAGCAGGGACACCACCTACGAGCAGTACTTC; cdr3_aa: CASRDTTYEQYF
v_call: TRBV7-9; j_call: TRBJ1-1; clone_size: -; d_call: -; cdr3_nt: TGTGCCAGCAGCCGACAGTCTGAAGCTTTCTTT; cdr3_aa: CASSRQSEAFF
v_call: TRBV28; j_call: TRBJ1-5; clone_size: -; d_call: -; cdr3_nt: TGTGCCAGCAGTTTATTAAGGACCGACAGCAATCAGCCCCAGCATTTT; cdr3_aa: CASSLLRTDSNQPQHF
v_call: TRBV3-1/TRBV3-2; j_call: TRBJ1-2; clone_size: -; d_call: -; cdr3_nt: TGTGCCAGCAGCCGCAGTGGGCAGGGGAGACATAACTATGGCTACACCTTC; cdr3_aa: CASSRSGQGRHNYGYTF
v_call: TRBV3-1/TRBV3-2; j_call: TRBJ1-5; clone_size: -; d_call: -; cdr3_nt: TGTGCCAGCAGGAAGGTAGGGAATCAGCCCCAGCATTTT; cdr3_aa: CASRKVGNQPQHF